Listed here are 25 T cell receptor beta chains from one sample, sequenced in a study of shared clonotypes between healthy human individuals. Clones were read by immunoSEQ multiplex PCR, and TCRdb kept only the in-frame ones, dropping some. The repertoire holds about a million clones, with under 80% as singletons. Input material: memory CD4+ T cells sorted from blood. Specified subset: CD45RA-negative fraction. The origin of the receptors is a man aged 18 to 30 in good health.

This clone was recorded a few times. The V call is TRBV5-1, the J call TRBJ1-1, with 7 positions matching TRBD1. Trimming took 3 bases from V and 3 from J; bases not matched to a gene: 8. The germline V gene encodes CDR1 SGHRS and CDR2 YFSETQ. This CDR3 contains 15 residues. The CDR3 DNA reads TGCGCCAGCAGCTCACCAGGGGGTGCGCACACTGAAGCTTTCTTT. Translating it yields CASSSPGGAHTEAFF.

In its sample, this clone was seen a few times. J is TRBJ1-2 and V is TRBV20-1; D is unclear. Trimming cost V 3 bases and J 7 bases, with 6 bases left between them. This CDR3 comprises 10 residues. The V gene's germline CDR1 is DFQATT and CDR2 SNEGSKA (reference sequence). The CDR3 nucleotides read TGCAGTGCTAGCGGGGTTGGCTACACCTTC. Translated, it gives CSASGVGYTF.

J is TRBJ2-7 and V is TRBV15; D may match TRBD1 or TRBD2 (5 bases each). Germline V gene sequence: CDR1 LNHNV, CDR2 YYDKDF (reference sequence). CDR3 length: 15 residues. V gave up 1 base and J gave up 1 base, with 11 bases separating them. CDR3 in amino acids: CATSRAGTGSYEQYF. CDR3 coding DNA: TGTGCCACCAGCAGAGCTGGGACGGGATCCTACGAGCAGTACTTC.

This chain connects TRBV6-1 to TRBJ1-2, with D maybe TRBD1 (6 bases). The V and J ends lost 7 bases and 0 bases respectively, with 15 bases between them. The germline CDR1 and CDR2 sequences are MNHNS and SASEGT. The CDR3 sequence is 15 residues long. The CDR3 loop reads CASMAGGPANYGYTF. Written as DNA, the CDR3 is TGTGCCAGCATGGCGGGGGGGCCAGCTAACTATGGCTACACCTTC.

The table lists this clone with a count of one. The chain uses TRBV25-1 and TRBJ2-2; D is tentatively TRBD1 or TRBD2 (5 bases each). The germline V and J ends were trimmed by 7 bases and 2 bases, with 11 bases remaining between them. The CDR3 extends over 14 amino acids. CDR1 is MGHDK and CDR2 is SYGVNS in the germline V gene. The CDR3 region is CASKGTANTGELFF. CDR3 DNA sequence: TGTGCCAGCAAAGGGACGGCCAACACCGGGGAGCTGTTTTTT.

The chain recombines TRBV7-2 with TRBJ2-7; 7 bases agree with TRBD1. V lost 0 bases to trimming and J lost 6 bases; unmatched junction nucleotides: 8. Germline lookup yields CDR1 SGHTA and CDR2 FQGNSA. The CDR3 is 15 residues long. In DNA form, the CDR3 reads TGTGCCAGCAGCTTAGCGCAGCAGGGGGTGGCCGAGCAGTACTTC. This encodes CASSLAQQGVAEQYF.

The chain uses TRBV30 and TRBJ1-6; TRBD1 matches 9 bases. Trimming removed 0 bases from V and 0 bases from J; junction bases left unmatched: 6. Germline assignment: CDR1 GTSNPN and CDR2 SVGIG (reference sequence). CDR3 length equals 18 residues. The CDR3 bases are TGTGCCTGGAGTGTTGACAGGGGGGGGTTCTCCTATAATTCACCCCTCCACTTT. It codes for CAWSVDRGGFSYNSPLHF.

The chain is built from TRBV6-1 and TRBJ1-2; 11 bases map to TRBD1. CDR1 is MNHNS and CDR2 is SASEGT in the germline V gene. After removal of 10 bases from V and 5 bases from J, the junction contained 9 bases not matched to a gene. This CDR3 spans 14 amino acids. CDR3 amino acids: CAINLRDRGYGYTF. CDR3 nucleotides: TGTGCCATCAACCTCCGGGACAGGGGGTATGGCTACACCTTC.

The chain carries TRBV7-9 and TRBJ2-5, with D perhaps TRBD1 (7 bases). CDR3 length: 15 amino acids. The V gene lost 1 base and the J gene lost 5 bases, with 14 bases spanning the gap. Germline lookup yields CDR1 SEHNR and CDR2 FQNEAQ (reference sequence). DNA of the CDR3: TGTGCCAGCAGCTTAGTACCACAGGGGAGGGAGACCCAGTACTTC. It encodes CASSLVPQGRETQYF.

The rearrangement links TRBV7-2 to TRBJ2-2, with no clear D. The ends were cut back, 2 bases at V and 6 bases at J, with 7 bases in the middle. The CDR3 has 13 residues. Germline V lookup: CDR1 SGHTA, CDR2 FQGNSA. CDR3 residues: CASSLLASGELFF. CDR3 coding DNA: TGTGCCAGCAGCTTATTAGCTTCCGGGGAGCTGTTTTTT.

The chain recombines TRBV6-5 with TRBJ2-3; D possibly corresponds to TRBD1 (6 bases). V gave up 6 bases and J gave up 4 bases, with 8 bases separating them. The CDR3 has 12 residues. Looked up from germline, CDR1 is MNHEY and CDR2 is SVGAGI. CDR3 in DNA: TGTGCCAGCAGACAGGGCGCAGATACGCAGTATTTT. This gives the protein CASRQGADTQYF.

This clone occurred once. The chain's CDR3 is CASRDTKGNTEAFF. DNA for the CDR3: TGTGCCAGCAGGGATACAAAGGGAAACACTGAAGCTTTCTTT. J is TRBJ1-1 and V is TRBV2; D unclear. The V end was cut by 6 bases, the J end by 2 bases, with 13 bases between. Germline CDR1 reads SNHLY; CDR2 reads FYNNEI. CDR3 length: 14 amino acids.

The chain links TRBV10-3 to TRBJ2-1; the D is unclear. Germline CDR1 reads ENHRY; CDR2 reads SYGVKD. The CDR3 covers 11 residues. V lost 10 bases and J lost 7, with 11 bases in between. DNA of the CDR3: TGTGCCAGCAGCCGTAGGAATGAGCAGTTCTTC. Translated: CASSRRNEQFF.

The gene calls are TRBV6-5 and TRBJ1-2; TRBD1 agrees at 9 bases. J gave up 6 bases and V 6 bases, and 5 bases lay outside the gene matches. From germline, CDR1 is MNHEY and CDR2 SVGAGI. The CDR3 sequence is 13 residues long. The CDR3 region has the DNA TGTGCCAGCAGACTGACAGGGGGTAATGGCTACACCTTC. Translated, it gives CASRLTGGNGYTF.

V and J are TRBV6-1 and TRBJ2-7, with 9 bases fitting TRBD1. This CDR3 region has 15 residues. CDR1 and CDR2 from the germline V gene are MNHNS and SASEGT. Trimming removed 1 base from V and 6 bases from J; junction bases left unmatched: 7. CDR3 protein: CASSEVYGQGLEQYF. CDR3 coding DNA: TGTGCCAGCAGTGAAGTCTATGGACAGGGGCTCGAGCAGTACTTC.

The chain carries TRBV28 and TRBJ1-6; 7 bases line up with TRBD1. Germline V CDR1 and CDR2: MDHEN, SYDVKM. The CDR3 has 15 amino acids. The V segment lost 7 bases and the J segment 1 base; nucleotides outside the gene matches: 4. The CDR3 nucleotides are TGTGCCAGCATGGGGGACAGATCCTATAATTCACCCCTCCACTTT. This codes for CASMGDRSYNSPLHF.

The CDR3 bases are TGTGCCAGCCTGCCCGGGACAAACTACAATGAGCAGTTCTTC. It specifies CASLPGTNYNEQFF. This rearrangement joins TRBV7-2 to TRBJ2-1; D possibly corresponds to TRBD1 (6 bases). Germline CDR1 and CDR2: SGHTA and FQGNSA. V lost 8 bases, J lost 3 bases, and 14 bases lay in between. The CDR3 spans 14 residues.

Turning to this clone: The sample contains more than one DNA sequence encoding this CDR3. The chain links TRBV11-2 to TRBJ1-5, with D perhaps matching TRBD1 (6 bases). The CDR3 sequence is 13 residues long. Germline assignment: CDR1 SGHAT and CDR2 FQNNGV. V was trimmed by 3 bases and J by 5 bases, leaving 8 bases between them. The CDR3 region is CASSFTGYQPQHF. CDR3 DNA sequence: TGTGCCAGCAGCTTCACAGGGTATCAGCCCCAGCATTTT.

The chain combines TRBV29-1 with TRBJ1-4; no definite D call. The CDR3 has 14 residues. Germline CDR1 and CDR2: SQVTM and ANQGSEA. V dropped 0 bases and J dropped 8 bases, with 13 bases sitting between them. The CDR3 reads CSVEETSGTEKLFF. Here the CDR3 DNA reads TGCAGCGTTGAAGAAACATCGGGCACAGAAAAACTGTTTTTT.

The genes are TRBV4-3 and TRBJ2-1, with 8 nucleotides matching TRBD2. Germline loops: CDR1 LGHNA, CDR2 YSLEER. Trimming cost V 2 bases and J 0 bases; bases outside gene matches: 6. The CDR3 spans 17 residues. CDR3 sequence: CASSQRAGESSYNEQFF. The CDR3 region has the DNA TGCGCCAGCAGCCAACGAGCGGGAGAGAGCTCCTACAATGAGCAGTTCTTC.

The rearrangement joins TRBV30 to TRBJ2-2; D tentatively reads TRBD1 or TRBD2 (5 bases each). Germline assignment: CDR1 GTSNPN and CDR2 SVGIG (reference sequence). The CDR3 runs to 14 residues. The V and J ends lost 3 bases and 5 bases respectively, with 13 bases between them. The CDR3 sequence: CAWRGPVGTGELFF. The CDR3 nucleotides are TGTGCCTGGAGGGGACCAGTGGGTACCGGGGAGCTGTTTTTT.

The DNA for the CDR3 is TGTGCCAGCAGCTTTACGGCTAGCGGGAGAGGGGATACGCAGTATTTT. Its translation: CASSFTASGRGDTQYF. This chain connects TRBV5-4 to TRBJ2-3; 10 bases fit TRBD2. The J segment lost 6 bases and the V segment lost 2 bases, leaving 9 bases of the junction unmatched. From germline, CDR1 is SGHNT and CDR2 YYREEE (reference sequence). The CDR3 has 16 residues.

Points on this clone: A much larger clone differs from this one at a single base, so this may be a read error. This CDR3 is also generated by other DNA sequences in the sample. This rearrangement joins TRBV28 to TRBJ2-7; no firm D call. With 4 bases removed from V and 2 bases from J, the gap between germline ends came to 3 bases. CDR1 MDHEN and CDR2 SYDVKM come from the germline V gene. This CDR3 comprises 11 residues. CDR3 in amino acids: CASSSPYEQYF. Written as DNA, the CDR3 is TGTGCCAGCAGTTCTCCCTACGAGCAGTACTTC.

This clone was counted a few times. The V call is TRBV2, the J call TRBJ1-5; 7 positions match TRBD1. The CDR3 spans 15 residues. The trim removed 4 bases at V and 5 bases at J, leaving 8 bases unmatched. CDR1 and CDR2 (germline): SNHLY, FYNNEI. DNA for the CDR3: TGTGCCAGCAGTGCGGACAGGTCCCCCTATCAGCCCCAGCATTTT. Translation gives CASSADRSPYQPQHF.

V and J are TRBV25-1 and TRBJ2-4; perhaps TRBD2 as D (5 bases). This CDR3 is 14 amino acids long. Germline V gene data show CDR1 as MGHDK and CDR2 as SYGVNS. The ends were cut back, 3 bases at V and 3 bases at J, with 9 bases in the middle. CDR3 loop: CASSDEAGKNIQYF. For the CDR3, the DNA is TGTGCCAGCAGTGACGAGGCGGGCAAAAACATTCAGTACTTC.